The 28 T cell receptor beta chains below come from one sample, sequenced in a study of cytomegalovirus exposure and HLA in healthy donors. The PCR employed 60 Vbeta primers together with 13 Jbeta primers. Sequencing used immunoSEQ multiplex PCR; TCRdb keeps in-frame clones, though not all of them. The data contain approximately 70,000 clones, about 74% of them singletons. What was sequenced was PBMCs. All receptors derive from a human donor in good health.

The chain employs TRBV5-1 and TRBJ2-1; TRBD2 aligns across 8 bases. CDR3 size: 15 residues. Germline V gene lookup returns CDR1 SGHRS and CDR2 YFSETQ. The trim removed 0 bases at V and 8 bases at J, leaving 7 bases unmatched. This CDR3 reads CASSLGTGGPDEQFF. The CDR3 DNA sequence: TGCGCCAGCAGCTTGGGAACGGGAGGGCCCGATGAGCAGTTCTTC.

The chain recombines TRBV30 with TRBJ1-1; D uncertain. The CDR3 contains 15 residues. Germline-derived CDR1 and CDR2 are GTSNPN and SVGIG (reference sequence). Trimming left V 2 bases short and J 3 bases short, with 16 bases between. The CDR3 nucleotides are TGTGCCTGGAGTCCACGATGGCAGGCCTACACTGAAGCTTTCTTT. It is translated as CAWSPRWQAYTEAFF.

The V gene is TRBV10-3, the J gene TRBJ1-1; D might be TRBD1 (5 bases). Trimming cost V 3 bases and J 8 bases, with 13 bases left between them. The CDR3 spans 13 residues. Germline values: CDR1 ENHRY, CDR2 SYGVKD. In nucleotides, the CDR3 is TGTGCCATCAGTGACCTCCAGGGAAGAGAAGCTTTCTTT. Protein: CAISDLQGREAFF.

The chain is built from TRBV11-3 and TRBJ1-4; 11 bases are shared with TRBD1. CDR3 length: 15 residues. V shed 5 bases, J shed 8 bases, and the junction held 7 bases outside the gene matches. From germline, CDR1 is SGHNT and CDR2 YENEEA. The CDR3 DNA reads as TGTGCCAGCAGCGTGGAGGGACAGGGGGAAGAAAAACTGTTTTTT. This encodes CASSVEGQGEEKLFF. The full variable domain, in which reference TRBV11-3 and TRBJ1-4 provide the parts outside the CDR3, is EAGVVQSPRYKIIEKKQPVAFWCNPISGHNTLYWYLQNLGQGPELLIRYENEEAVDDSQLPKDRFSAERLKGVDSTLKIQPAELGDSAVYLCASSVEGQGEEKLFFGSGTQLSVL.

A word on this clone: The sample holds other DNA sequences that translate to the same CDR3. The rearrangement links TRBV28 to TRBJ1-2, with D maybe TRBD1 (6 bases). The germline gives CDR1 MDHEN, CDR2 SYDVKM. The V end was cut by 3 bases, the J end by 6 bases, with 11 bases between. This CDR3 is built from 13 residues. The CDR3 reads CASSFSQGHGYTF. The CDR3 bases are TGTGCCAGCAGTTTTTCACAGGGCCATGGCTACACCTTC.

The chain recombines TRBV9 with TRBJ2-7; the match to TRBD2 covers 7 bases. The CDR3 spans 14 residues. The V and J ends lost 3 bases and 3 bases, in that order; junction bases with no gene match: 6. The V gene's germline CDR1 is SGDLS and CDR2 YYNGEE. CDR3: CASSESGIFYEQYF. For the CDR3, the DNA is TGTGCCAGCAGCGAAAGCGGGATTTTCTACGAGCAGTACTTC.

This chain uses TRBV7-9 with TRBJ2-7; TRBD2 agrees at 8 bases. The CDR3 consists of 14 residues. In germline, CDR1 is SEHNR, CDR2 FQNEAQ (reference sequence). V shed 11 bases and J 0 bases; nucleotides not matched to a gene: 9. The CDR3 protein is CASGGQPSSYEQYF. DNA of the CDR3: TGTGCCTCGGGGGGGCAGCCGAGCTCCTACGAGCAGTACTTC.

This chain connects TRBV7-9 to TRBJ1-4; 8 positions agree with TRBD1. The CDR3 extends over 14 amino acids. V trimming: 1 base; J trimming: 5 bases; junction bases outside the gene matches: 0. Germline CDR1 SEHNR, CDR2 FQNEAQ (reference sequence). The CDR3 DNA reads as TGTGCCAGCAGCTTAGGGACAGGGAATGAAAAACTGTTTTTT. This codes for CASSLGTGNEKLFF.

This rearrangement joins TRBV28 to TRBJ1-2; the D gene is possibly TRBD1 (6 bases). The germline gives CDR1 MDHEN, CDR2 SYDVKM. The germline V and J ends were trimmed by 8 bases and 5 bases, with 24 bases remaining between them. There are 16 residues in the CDR3. The CDR3 here is CASSQQLGAGQYGYTF. The CDR3 DNA reads as TGTGCCAGCTCTCAGCAGTTGGGTGCAGGACAGTATGGCTACACCTTC.

This rearrangement joins TRBV30 to TRBJ1-5; tentatively, D is TRBD1 (6 bases). The CDR3 consists of 15 residues. Trimming took 2 bases from V and 0 from J, leaving 11 bases between them. The germline CDR1 and CDR2 sequences are GTSNPN and SVGIG (reference sequence). In DNA, the CDR3 is TGTGCCTGGAGTCCGGACAGATATAGCAATCAGCCCCAGCATTTT. Its translation: CAWSPDRYSNQPQHF.

In its sample, this clone was seen a few times. V and J are TRBV6-6 and TRBJ1-1; 8 bases are a match to TRBD1. V was clipped by 4 bases and J by 3 bases; unmatched bases: 7. This CDR3 has 15 amino acids. The germline gives CDR1 MNHNY, CDR2 SVGAGI (reference sequence). CDR3 in amino acids: CASSSHRGRDTEAFF. For the CDR3, the DNA is TGTGCCAGCAGTTCCCACAGGGGGAGAGACACTGAAGCTTTCTTT.

This clone is a singleton in its sample. The chain employs TRBV6-5 and TRBJ1-1, with a possible D match to TRBD1 (5 bases). CDR1 and CDR2 from the germline V gene are MNHEY and SVGAGI. The ends were cut back, 6 bases at V and 5 bases at J, with 13 bases in the middle. The CDR3 spans 13 residues. The CDR3 nucleotides are TGTGCCAGCAGAAGGGGAGGAGGGACTGAAGCTTTCTTT. This codes for CASRRGGGTEAFF.

V gene TRBV6-1 combines with J gene TRBJ2-5, with D perhaps TRBD1 (5 bases). The better agreement between TRBJ2-7 and the DNA end casts doubt on the J call. Germline V gene lookup returns CDR1 MNHNS and CDR2 SASEGT. The CDR3 totals 14 residues. The chain's CDR3 is CASSEEAGIYEQYF. Here the CDR3 DNA reads TGTGCCAGCAGTGAAGAGGCAGGGATCTACGAGCAGTACTTC.

The chain is built from TRBV4-1 and TRBJ2-5; weak D call: TRBD2 (7 bases). From germline, CDR1 is MGHRA and CDR2 YSYEKL. With 0 bases removed from V and 4 bases from J, the gap between germline ends came to 12 bases. The CDR3 has 15 residues. CDR3 sequence (DNA): TGCGCCAGCAGCCAAGAAAAGGGGGAGGGAGAGACCCAGTACTTC. This encodes CASSQEKGEGETQYF.

The chain carries TRBV7-8 and TRBJ1-2; 8 nucleotides agree with TRBD1. J gave up 7 bases and V 5 bases, and 6 bases lay outside the gene matches. Germline V gives CDR1 SGHVS, CDR2 FQNEAQ. This CDR3 has 13 residues. The CDR3 nucleotides read TGTGCCAGCAGCCCGGGACAGGCACTTGGCTACACCTTC. This sequence encodes CASSPGQALGYTF.

The chain couples TRBV5-5 to TRBJ1-5; D is ambiguous. The V and J ends lost 0 bases and 7 bases respectively, with 8 bases between them. The germline gives CDR1 SGHKS, CDR2 YYEKEE (reference sequence). This CDR3 is 13 amino acids long. The CDR3 sequence: CASSLDTDQPQHF. The CDR3 DNA sequence: TGTGCCAGCAGCTTGGACACAGACCAGCCCCAGCATTTT.

This sequence joins TRBV29-1 and TRBJ2-7, with 7 positions matching TRBD1. V gave up 7 bases and J gave up 5 bases; unmatched junction bases: 26. This CDR3 contains 18 residues. Per germline, CDR1 SQVTM and CDR2 ANQGSEA. As DNA, the CDR3 is TGCAGCGCGGACCCTCCGTCTAAAGGACAGGCTAAGTGCGACGAGCAGTACTTC. Translated, it gives CSADPPSKGQAKCDEQYF.

The V gene is TRBV6-5, the J gene TRBJ2-1, with TRBD2 matching over 11 bases. The V gene's germline CDR1 is MNHEY and CDR2 SVGAGI. With 0 bases clipped from V and 5 bases from J, the junction kept 3 bases outside the gene matches. The CDR3 length is 16 residues. CDR3 amino acids: CASSYSLAGGNNEQFF. Here the CDR3 DNA reads TGTGCCAGCAGTTACTCTTTAGCGGGAGGGAACAATGAGCAGTTCTTC.

The chain combines TRBV5-1 with TRBJ1-2, with unresolved D. The CDR3 is 15 residues long. V dropped 1 base and J dropped 8 bases, with 18 bases sitting between them. Germline V gene lookup returns CDR1 SGHRS and CDR2 YFSETQ. The CDR3 here is CASSLKPVAVSGYTF. CDR3 DNA: TGCGCCAGCAGCTTGAAACCCGTGGCGGTAAGCGGCTACACCTTC.

The chain uses TRBV6-5 and TRBJ2-5, with a tentative D call TRBD2 (6 bases). Trimming left V 0 bases short and J 6 bases short, with 8 bases between. CDR1 is MNHEY, CDR2 SVGAGI, per germline. This CDR3 is 13 amino acids long. This CDR3 reads CASSYSEGKTQYF. Written as DNA, the CDR3 is TGTGCCAGCAGTTACTCGGAGGGCAAGACCCAGTACTTC.

The rearrangement links TRBV5-1 to TRBJ2-1, with 10 bases matching TRBD2. Germline V gives CDR1 SGHRS, CDR2 YFSETQ. The trim removed 7 bases at V and 7 bases at J, leaving 14 bases unmatched. This CDR3 comprises 16 residues. The CDR3 reads CASSPFLAGALNEQFF. CDR3 nucleotide sequence: TGCGCCAGCTCCCCCTTCCTAGCGGGAGCCTTGAATGAGCAGTTCTTC.

This rearrangement joins TRBV27 to TRBJ1-5; D remains ambiguous. The germline V gene encodes CDR1 MNHEY and CDR2 SMNVEV (reference sequence). Between the trimmed V and J ends, which lost 8 bases and 1 base, there was a span of 6 bases. This CDR3 spans 12 amino acids. The CDR3: CASAGSNQPQHF. The DNA for the CDR3 is TGTGCCAGCGCTGGCAGCAATCAGCCCCAGCATTTT.

V gene TRBV28 combines with J gene TRBJ1-4; possible D gene TRBD1, 6 bases. Germline V gene lookup returns CDR1 MDHEN and CDR2 SYDVKM. The CDR3 is 14 amino acids. V was clipped by 4 bases and J by 4 bases, with 10 bases between them. The CDR3 region is CASSSHRDNEKLFF. In DNA, the CDR3 is TGTGCCAGCAGTTCCCACAGGGATAATGAAAAACTGTTTTTT.

This clone was seen more than once but under ten times. The chain combines TRBV6-5 with TRBJ2-7; possibly TRBD2 for D (5 bases). The germline V gene encodes CDR1 MNHEY and CDR2 SVGAGI. V lost 2 bases and J lost 4, with 12 bases in between. This CDR3 is built from 14 residues. CDR3 loop: CASSYEAGGYEQYF. The CDR3 coding sequence is TGTGCCAGCAGTTACGAGGCGGGTGGGTACGAGCAGTACTTC.

This clone was detected a few times. This chain connects TRBV5-6 to TRBJ2-1, with 11 nucleotides matching TRBD2. The CDR3 is 17 residues long. Germline V gene data show CDR1 as SGHDT and CDR2 as YYEEEE. The J segment lost 7 bases and the V segment lost 2 bases, leaving 11 bases of the junction unmatched. The CDR3 protein is CASSFSGLAGRVNEQFF. Written as DNA, the CDR3 is TGTGCCAGCAGCTTCTCAGGACTAGCGGGCCGTGTGAATGAGCAGTTCTTC.

This chain joins TRBV19 and TRBJ1-5; 10 bases agree with TRBD1. CDR1 and CDR2 (germline): LNHDA, SQIVND (reference sequence). Trimming cost V 4 bases and J 1 base; bases outside gene matches: 7. The CDR3 has 17 residues. The CDR3 sequence: CASSSRDRGGSNQPQHF. The CDR3 DNA reads TGTGCCAGTAGTAGCCGGGACAGGGGAGGAAGCAATCAGCCCCAGCATTTT.

To note about this clone: Other DNA sequences in this specimen translate into the identical CDR3. This sequence joins TRBV29-1 and TRBJ2-1; tentatively, D is TRBD2 (6 bases). CDR3 size: 14 residues. Trimming took off 7 bases at V and 1 base at J, with 14 bases between the two ends. CDR1 is SQVTM and CDR2 is ANQGSEA in the germline V gene. In DNA form, the CDR3 reads TGCAGCGCCGAAAGGGACTCTTCCTACAATGAGCAGTTCTTC. Its protein product is CSAERDSSYNEQFF.

This chain links TRBV14 with TRBJ1-3; no reliable D call. This CDR3 is built from 15 residues. CDR1 is SGHDN and CDR2 is FVKESK in the germline V gene. Between the trimmed V and J ends, which lost 4 bases and 0 bases, there was a span of 10 bases. The CDR3 loop reads CASSREQSSGNTIYF. The DNA of the CDR3 is TGTGCCAGCAGCCGAGAACAGAGCTCTGGAAACACCATATATTTT.